What follows are 6 T cell receptor beta chains derived from one specimen sequenced in a study of control samples from healthy donors and cancer patients. Sequenced by immunoSEQ multiplex PCR; TCRdb stores in-frame clones only, minus some. The table shows some 28,000 clones, with approximately 79% occurring only once. Sequencing used PBMCs. These receptors all come from a man aged 60 to 69 with head and neck cancer.

Only a few counts were recorded for this clone. The chain recombines TRBV28 with TRBJ2-1, with TRBD2 matching 15 bases. CDR3 length: 17 residues. J gave up 7 bases and V 4 bases, and 8 bases lay outside the gene matches. The V gene's germline CDR1 is MDHEN and CDR2 SYDVKM. CDR3 nucleotides: TGTGCCAGCAGTTCCTGGACTAGCGGGAGGGCCGTGAATGAGCAGTTCTTC. Encoded protein: CASSSWTSGRAVNEQFF.

The chain employs TRBV5-1 and TRBJ2-7; 9 nucleotides match TRBD2. V was clipped by 5 bases and J by 4 bases; unmatched bases: 4. Germline assignment: CDR1 SGHRS and CDR2 YFSETQ. The CDR3 has 13 amino acids. CDR3 in amino acids: CASRASGAYEQYF. CDR3 bases: TGCGCCAGCAGGGCTAGCGGGGCGTACGAGCAGTACTTC.

V gene TRBV18 combines with J gene TRBJ2-6; a weak D match, TRBD1 (5 bases). Germline V gives CDR1 KGHSH, CDR2 LQKENI. The CDR3 contains 17 residues. Trimming took off 7 bases at V and 0 bases at J, with 16 bases between the two ends. The CDR3 DNA is TGTGCCAGCTATGCTGCAGGGCCGAACTCTGGGGCCAACGTCCTGACTTTC. It encodes CASYAAGPNSGANVLTF.

This clone was counted only a few times. V is TRBV9 and J is TRBJ2-1, with a weak D call TRBD1 (6 bases). The germline V and J ends were trimmed by 4 bases and 3 bases, with 11 bases remaining between them. Per germline, CDR1 SGDLS and CDR2 YYNGEE. The CDR3 has 14 amino acids. The CDR3 protein is CASSPRTDYNEQFF. The CDR3, as DNA: TGTGCCAGCAGCCCCCGGACAGACTACAATGAGCAGTTCTTC.

V usage is TRBV7-8 and J usage is TRBJ2-1; 7 nucleotides line up with TRBD1. Germline V lookup: CDR1 SGHVS, CDR2 FQNEAQ. V lost 4 bases, J lost 5 bases, and 2 bases stayed unmatched. The CDR3 spans 13 residues. CDR3 protein: CASSSDRHNEQFF. CDR3 sequence (DNA): TGTGCCAGCAGCTCGGACAGGCACAATGAGCAGTTCTTC.

The J gene is TRBJ2-7, the V gene TRBV7-6; either TRBD1 or TRBD2 may fit D (6 bases each). The V gene lost 4 bases and the J gene lost 7 bases, with 14 bases spanning the gap. CDR1 and CDR2 from the germline V gene are SGHVS and FNYEAQ. This CDR3 is 13 amino acids long. The CDR3 here is CASSSRGVGEQYF. The CDR3 nucleotides read TGTGCCAGCAGCTCAAGGGGGGTTGGGGAGCAGTACTTC.